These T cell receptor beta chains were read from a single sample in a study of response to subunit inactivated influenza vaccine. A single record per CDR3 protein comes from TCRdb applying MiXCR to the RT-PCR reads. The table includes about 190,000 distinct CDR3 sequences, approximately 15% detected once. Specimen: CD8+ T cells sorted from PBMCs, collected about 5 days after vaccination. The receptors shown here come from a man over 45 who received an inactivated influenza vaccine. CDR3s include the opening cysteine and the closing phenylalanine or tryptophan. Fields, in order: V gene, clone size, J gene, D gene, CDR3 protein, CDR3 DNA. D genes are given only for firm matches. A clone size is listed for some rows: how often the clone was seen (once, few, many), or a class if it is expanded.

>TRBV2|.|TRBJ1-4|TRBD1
CASSMGQGYEKLFF
TGTGCCAGCAGTATGGGACAGGGATACGAAAAACTGTTTTTT
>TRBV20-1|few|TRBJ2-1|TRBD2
CSARDLIAGVNEQFF
TGCAGTGCTAGAGATCTGATAGCGGGGGTCAATGAGCAGTTCTTC
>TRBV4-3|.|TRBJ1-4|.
CASSQGGGSNEKLFF
TGCGCCAGCAGCCAAGGAGGTGGATCTAATGAAAAACTGTTTTTT
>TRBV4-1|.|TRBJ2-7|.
CASSPLTGAGSREQYF
TGCGCCAGCAGCCCCCTAACGGGGGCAGGGTCTAGAGAGCAGTACTTC
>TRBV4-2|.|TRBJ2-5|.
CASSQDDRPAYETQYF
TGTGCCAGCAGCCAAGATGATCGCCCAGCATATGAGACCCAGTACTTC
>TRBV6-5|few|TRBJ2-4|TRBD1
CASSYWKGAVDIQYF
TGTGCCAGCAGTTACTGGAAGGGGGCTGTGGACATTCAGTACTTC
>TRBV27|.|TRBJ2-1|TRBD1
CASSLFDRDYNEQFF
TGTGCCAGCAGTTTATTCGACAGGGACTACAATGAGCAGTTCTTC
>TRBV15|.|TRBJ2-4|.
CATSRDRFWGSNIQYF
TGTGCCACCAGCAGAGATCGATTTTGGGGCAGTAACATTCAGTACTTC
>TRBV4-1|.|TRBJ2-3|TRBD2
CASRSGLGTDTQYF
TGCGCCAGCAGGTCGGGACTAGGGACAGATACGCAGTATTTT
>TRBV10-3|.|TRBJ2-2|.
CAISEGVRPDTGELFF
TGTGCCATCAGTGAGGGGGTCAGACCCGACACCGGGGAGCTGTTTTTT
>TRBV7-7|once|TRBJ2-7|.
CASSLSGFNEQYF
TGTGCTAGCAGCTTATCTGGGTTCAACGAGCAGTACTTC
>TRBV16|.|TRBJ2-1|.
CASSQSKGNEQFF
TGTGCCAGCAGCCAATCGAAGGGCAATGAGCAGTTCTTC
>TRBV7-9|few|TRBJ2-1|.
CASSSSGLYLGGEQFF
TGTGCCAGCAGCTCTTCCGGGCTATACCTGGGTGGTGAGCAGTTCTTC
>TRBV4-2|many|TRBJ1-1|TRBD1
CASSQYLTGAMNTEAFF
TGTGCCAGCAGCCAATATTTGACAGGGGCGATGAACACTGAAGCTTTCTTT
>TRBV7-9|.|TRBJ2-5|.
CASSPGNYQETQYF
TGTGCCAGCAGCCCCGGGAACTACCAAGAGACCCAGTACTTC
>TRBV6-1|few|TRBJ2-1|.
CASNPSASNEQFF
TGTGCCAGCAACCCCTCGGCCAGCAATGAGCAGTTCTTC
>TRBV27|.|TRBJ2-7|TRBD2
CASSDLAGYEQYF
TGTGCCAGCAGTGATTTAGCGGGCTACGAGCAGTACTTC
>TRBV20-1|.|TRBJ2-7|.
CSASGRQRTYEQYF
TGCAGTGCTAGCGGGAGACAGAGAACCTACGAGCAGTACTTC
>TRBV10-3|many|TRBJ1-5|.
CAISQAGSNQPQHF
TGTGCCATCAGTCAGGCAGGTAGCAATCAGCCCCAGCATTTT
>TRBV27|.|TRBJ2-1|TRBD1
CASSSGTEPYNEQFF
TGTGCCAGTTCGTCAGGGACAGAACCTTACAATGAGCAGTTCTTC
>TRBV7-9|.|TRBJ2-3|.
CASSPIQGMPDTQYF
TGTGCCAGCAGCCCAATTCAGGGGATGCCAGATACGCAGTATTTT
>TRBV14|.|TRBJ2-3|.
CASSLLRDSTDTQYF
TGTGCCAGCAGCCTACTACGGGATAGCACAGATACGCAGTATTTT
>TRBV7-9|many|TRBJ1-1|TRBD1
CASSHRDSPITEAFF
TGTGCCAGCAGCCACCGGGACAGCCCGATCACTGAAGCTTTCTTT
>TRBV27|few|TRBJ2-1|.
CASSFARLTGLVSNEQFF
TGTGCCAGCAGTTTCGCCCGCCTGACGGGTTTAGTAAGCAATGAGCAGTTCTTC
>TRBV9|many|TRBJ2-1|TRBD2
CASSVGIAGGNEQFF
TGTGCCAGCAGCGTAGGTATAGCGGGGGGAAATGAGCAGTTCTTC
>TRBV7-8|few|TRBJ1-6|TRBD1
CASSLAIRDRVVDSPLHF
TGTGCCAGCAGCTTAGCGATCCGGGACAGGGTTGTTGATTCACCCCTCCACTTT
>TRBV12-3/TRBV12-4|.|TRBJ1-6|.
CASSLAHGGPYNSPLHF
TGTGCCAGCAGTTTAGCGCATGGGGGGCCCTATAATTCACCCCTCCACTTT
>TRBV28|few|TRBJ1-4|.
CASISGEPTNEKLFF
TGTGCCAGCATCTCAGGCGAACCAACTAATGAAAAACTGTTTTTT
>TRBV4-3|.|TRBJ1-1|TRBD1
CASSQEQRTGGYTEAFF
TGCGCCAGCAGCCAAGAACAACGGACAGGGGGATACACTGAAGCTTTCTTT
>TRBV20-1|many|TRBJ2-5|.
CSASDPQETQYF
TGCAGTGCTAGCGACCCCCAAGAGACCCAGTACTTC
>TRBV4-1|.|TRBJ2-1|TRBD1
CASARTGAYNEQFF
TGCGCCAGCGCGCGGACAGGGGCCTACAATGAGCAGTTCTTC
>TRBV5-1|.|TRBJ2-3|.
CASSLGPILRVITDTQYF
TGCGCCAGCAGCTTAGGTCCAATATTACGGGTTATCACAGATACGCAGTATTTT
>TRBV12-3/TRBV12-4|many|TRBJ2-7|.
CASSPNRDNSYEQYF
TGTGCCAGCAGTCCTAACCGGGACAACTCCTACGAGCAGTACTTC
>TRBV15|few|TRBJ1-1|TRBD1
CATSREGTENTEAFF
TGTGCCACCAGCAGAGAGGGGACAGAGAACACTGAAGCTTTCTTT
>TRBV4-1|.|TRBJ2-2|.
CASRGATGELFF
TGCGCCAGCAGAGGGGCCACCGGGGAGCTGTTTTTT
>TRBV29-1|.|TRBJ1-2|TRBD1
CSVRQGVGYTF
TGCAGCGTTCGGCAGGGGGTTGGCTACACCTTC
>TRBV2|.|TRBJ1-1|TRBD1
CASLTGGDAWWTEAFF
TGTGCCAGCCTGACAGGGGGTGACGCCTGGTGGACTGAAGCTTTCTTT
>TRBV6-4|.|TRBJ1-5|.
CAGAGPQHF
TGTGCCGGGGCTGGACCCCAGCATTTT
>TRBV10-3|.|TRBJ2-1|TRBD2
CAINSLAGLDEQFF
TGTGCCATCAATTCGCTAGCGGGGCTGGATGAGCAGTTCTTC
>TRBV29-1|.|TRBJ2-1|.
CSVGLGRGVYNEQFF
TGCAGCGTTGGGTTAGGCCGGGGCGTCTACAATGAGCAGTTCTTC
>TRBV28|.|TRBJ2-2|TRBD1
CASSPPTGWSTGELFF
TGTGCCAGCAGTCCTCCGACAGGGTGGAGCACCGGGGAGCTGTTTTTT
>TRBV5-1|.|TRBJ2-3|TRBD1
CASSSGTGSTDTQYF
TGCGCCAGCAGCTCCGGGACAGGTAGCACAGATACGCAGTATTTT
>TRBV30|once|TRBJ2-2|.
CAWSLITGELFF
TGTGCCTGGAGTTTGATCACCGGGGAGCTGTTTTTT
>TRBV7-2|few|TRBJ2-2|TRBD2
CASSFSLAGPGELFF
TGTGCCAGCAGCTTTAGCCTAGCGGGGCCCGGGGAGCTGTTTTTT
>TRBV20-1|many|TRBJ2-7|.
CSARARDPYEQYF
TGCAGTGCTAGAGCTCGGGACCCCTACGAGCAGTACTTC
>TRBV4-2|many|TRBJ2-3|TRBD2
CASSQSLAGGPADTQYF
TGTGCCAGCAGCCAATCCCTAGCGGGAGGGCCTGCAGATACGCAGTATTTT
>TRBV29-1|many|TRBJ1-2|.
CSVEDPDSYGYTF
TGCAGCGTTGAAGATCCGGACAGCTATGGCTACACCTTC
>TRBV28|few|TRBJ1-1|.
CASSLFGQNTEAFF
TGTGCCAGCAGTTTATTTGGCCAGAACACTGAAGCTTTCTTT
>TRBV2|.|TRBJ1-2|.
CASSDLQQGLYGYTF
TGTGCCAGCAGTGACCTACAACAGGGCCTCTATGGCTACACCTTC
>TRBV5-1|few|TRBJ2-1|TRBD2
CASSGGLEVLYNEQFF
TGCGCCAGCAGCGGGGGACTAGAAGTTCTTTACAATGAGCAGTTCTTC